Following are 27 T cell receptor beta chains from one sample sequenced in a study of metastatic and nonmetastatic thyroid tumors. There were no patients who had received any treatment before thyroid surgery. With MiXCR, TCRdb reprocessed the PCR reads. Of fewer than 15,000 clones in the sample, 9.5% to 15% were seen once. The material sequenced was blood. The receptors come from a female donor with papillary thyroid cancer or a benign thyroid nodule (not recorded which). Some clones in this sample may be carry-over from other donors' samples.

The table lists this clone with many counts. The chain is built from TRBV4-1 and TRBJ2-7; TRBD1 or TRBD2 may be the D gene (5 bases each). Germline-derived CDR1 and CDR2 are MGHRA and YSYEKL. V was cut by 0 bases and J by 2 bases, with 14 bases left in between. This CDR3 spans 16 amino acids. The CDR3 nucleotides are TGCGCCAGCAGCCAAGAACTTAACCGGGACCCCTACGAGCAGTACTTC. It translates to CASSQELNRDPYEQYF.

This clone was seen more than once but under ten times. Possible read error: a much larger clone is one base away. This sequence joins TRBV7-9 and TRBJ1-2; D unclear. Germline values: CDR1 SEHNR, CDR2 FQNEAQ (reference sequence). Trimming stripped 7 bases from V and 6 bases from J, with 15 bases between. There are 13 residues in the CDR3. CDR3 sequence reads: CASISQTEDGYTF. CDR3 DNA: TGTGCCAGCATCTCCCAGACGGAGGATGGCTACACCTTC.

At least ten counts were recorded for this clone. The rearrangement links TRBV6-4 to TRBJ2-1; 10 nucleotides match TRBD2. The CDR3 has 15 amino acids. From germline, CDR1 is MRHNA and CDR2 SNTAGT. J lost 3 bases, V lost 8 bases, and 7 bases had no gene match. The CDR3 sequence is CASSQREGDYNEQFF. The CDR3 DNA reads TGTGCCAGCTCACAGCGGGAGGGGGACTACAATGAGCAGTTCTTC.

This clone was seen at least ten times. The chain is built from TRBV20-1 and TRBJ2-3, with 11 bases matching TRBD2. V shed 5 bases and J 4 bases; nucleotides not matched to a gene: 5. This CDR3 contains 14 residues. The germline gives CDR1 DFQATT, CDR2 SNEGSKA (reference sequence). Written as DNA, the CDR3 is TGCAGTGCTCCTAGCGGGGGGATAGCAGATACGCAGTATTTT. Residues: CSAPSGGIADTQYF.

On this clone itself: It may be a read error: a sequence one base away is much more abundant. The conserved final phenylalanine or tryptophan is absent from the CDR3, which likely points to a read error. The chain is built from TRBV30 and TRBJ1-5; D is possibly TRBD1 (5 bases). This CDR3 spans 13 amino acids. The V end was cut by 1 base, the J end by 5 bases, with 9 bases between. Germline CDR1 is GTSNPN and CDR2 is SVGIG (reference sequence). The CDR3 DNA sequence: TGTGCCTGGAGTGAGGGGCCGGATCAGCCCCAGCATCTT. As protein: CAWSEGPDQPQHL.

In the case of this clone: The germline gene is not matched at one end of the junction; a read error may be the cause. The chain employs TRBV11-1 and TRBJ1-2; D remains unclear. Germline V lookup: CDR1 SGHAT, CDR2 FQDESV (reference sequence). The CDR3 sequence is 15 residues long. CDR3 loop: CASRFYAAANYDYTF. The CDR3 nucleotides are TGTGCCAGCAGATTTTATGCGGCAGCTAACTATGACTACACCTTC. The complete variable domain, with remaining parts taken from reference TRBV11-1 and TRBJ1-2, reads EAEVAQSPRYKITEKSQAVAFWCDPISGHATLYWYRQILGQGPELLVQFQDESVVDDSQLPKDRFSAERLKGVDSTLKIQPAELGDSAMYLCASRFYAAANYDYTFGSGTRLTVV.

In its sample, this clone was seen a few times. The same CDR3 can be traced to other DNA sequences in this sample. The CDR3 DNA follows: TGTGCCAGCAGCAGGGGGCTAGCGGCTAGCACAGATACGCAGTATTTT. The encoded protein is CASSRGLAASTDTQYF. This chain joins TRBV5-4 and TRBJ2-3; D possibly uses TRBD1 or TRBD2 (7 bases each). The CDR3 covers 16 residues. Germline CDR1 reads SGHNT; CDR2 reads YYREEE (reference sequence). The germline V and J ends were trimmed by 4 bases and 0 bases, with 15 bases remaining between them. The full variable domain, rest sourced from reference TRBV5-4 and TRBJ2-3, is ETGVTQSPTHLIKTRGQQVTLRCSSQSGHNTVSWYQQALGQGPQFIFQYYREEENGRGNFPPRFSGLQFPNYSSELNVNALELDDSALYLCASSRGLAASTDTQYFGPGTRLTVL.

The CDR3 DNA reads as TGTGCCAGCAGCTCTGGACGTATTCAGTACTTC. As protein: CASSSGRIQYF. The J gene is TRBJ2-4, the V gene TRBV11-2; D unresolved. The CDR3 is 11 amino acids. Looked up from germline, CDR1 is SGHAT and CDR2 is FQNNGV. V was trimmed by 4 bases and J by 10 bases, leaving 8 bases between them. Looking up the rest from reference TRBV11-2 and TRBJ2-4 gives the full variable domain: EAGVAQSPRYKIIEKRQSVAFWCNPISGHATLYWYQQILGQGPKLLIQFQNNGVVDDSQLPKDRFSAERLKGVDSTLKIQPAKLEDSAVYLCASSSGRIQYFGAGTRLSVL.

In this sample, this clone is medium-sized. The CDR3 here is CASSEELREQYF. In nucleotides, the CDR3 is TGTGCCAGCAGTGAAGAGCTCCGGGAGCAGTACTTC. The chain carries TRBV2 and TRBJ2-7; D gene unclear. CDR1 and CDR2 (germline): SNHLY, FYNNEI. The CDR3 contains 12 residues. Trimming removed 1 base from V and 7 bases from J, with 8 bases in between.

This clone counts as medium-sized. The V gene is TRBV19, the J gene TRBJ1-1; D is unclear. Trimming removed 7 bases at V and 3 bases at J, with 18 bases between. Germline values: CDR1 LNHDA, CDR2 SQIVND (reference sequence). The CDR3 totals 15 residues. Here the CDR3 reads CASTPLGGWHTEAFF. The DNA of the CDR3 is TGTGCCAGTACCCCACTCGGTGGCTGGCACACTGAAGCTTTCTTT.

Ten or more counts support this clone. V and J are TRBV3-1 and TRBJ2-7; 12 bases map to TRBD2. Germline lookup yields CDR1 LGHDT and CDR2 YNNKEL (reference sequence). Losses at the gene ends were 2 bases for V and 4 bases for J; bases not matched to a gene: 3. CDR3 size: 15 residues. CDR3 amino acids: CASSQLTSGRYEQYF. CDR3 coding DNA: TGTGCCAGCAGCCAATTAACTAGCGGGAGGTACGAGCAGTACTTC.

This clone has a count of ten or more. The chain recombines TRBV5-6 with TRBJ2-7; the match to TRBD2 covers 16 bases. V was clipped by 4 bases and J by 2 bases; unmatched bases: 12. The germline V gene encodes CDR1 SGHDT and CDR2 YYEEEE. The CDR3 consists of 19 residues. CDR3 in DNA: TGTGCCAGCAGCCTCCCGGGACTAGCGGGAGGGAACCTCCCCTACGAGCAGTACTTC. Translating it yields CASSLPGLAGGNLPYEQYF.

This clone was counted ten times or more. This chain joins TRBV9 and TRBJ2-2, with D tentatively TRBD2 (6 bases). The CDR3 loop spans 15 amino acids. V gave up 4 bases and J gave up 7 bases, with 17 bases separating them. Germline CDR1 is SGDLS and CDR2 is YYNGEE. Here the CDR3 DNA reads TGTGCCAGCAGCAACCAGGTCGGGGGAGTCGGGGAGCTGTTTTTT. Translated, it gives CASSNQVGGVGELFF.

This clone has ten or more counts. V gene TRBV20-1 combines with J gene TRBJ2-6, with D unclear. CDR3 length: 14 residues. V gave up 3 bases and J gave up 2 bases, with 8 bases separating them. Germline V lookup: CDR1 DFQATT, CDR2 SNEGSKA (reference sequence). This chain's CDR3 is CSASIPAGANVLTF. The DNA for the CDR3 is TGCAGTGCTAGCATACCAGCTGGGGCCAACGTCCTGACTTTC.

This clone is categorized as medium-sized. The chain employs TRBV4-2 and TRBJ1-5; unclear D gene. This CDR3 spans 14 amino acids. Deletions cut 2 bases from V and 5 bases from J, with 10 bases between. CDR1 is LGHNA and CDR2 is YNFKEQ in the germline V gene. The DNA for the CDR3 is TGTGCCAGCAGCCAACAGTTGGATGATCAGCCCCAGCATTTT. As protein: CASSQQLDDQPQHF.

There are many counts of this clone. For the CDR3, the DNA is TGCAGTGCTAGTGGCCAAACCCGCTCCTACAATGAGCAGTTCTTC. Translation: CSASGQTRSYNEQFF. J is TRBJ2-1 and V is TRBV20-1; D remains ambiguous. The CDR3 sequence is 15 residues long. Germline V gene data show CDR1 as DFQATT and CDR2 as SNEGSKA (reference sequence). V lost 3 bases and J 0 bases, leaving 12 bases between the germline ends.

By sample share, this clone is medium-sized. CDR3 nucleotide sequence: TGTGCCAGCAGTGTGGCGGACGGCTATGGCTACACCTTC. Translated: CASSVADGYGYTF. V gene TRBV6-1 combines with J gene TRBJ1-2; D call uncertain. V was pared by 4 bases and J by 4 bases, with 10 bases between. CDR1 MNHNS and CDR2 SASEGT come from the germline V gene. The CDR3 has 13 amino acids.

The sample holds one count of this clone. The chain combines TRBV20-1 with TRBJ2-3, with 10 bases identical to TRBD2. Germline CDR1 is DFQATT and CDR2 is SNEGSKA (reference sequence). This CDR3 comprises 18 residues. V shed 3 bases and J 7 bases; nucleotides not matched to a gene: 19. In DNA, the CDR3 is TGCAGTGCTAGCCCGCTCGGTAGCGGGGGGCCGATCGTCAATACGCAGTATTTT. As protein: CSASPLGSGGPIVNTQYF.

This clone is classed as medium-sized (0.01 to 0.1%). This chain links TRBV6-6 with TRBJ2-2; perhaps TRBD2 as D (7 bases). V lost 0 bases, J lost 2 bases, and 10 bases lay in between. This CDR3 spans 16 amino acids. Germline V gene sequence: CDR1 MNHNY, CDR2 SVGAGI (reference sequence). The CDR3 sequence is CASSYSRGGNTGELFF. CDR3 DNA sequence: TGTGCCAGCAGTTACTCAAGGGGGGGTAACACCGGGGAGCTGTTTTTT.

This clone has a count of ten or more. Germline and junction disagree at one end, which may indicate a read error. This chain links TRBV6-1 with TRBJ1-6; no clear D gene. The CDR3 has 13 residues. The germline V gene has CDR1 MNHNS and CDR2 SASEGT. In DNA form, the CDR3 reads TGTGCCAGCAGTCAGGCCTATAATCCACCCCTCCACTTT. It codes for CASSQAYNPPLHF.

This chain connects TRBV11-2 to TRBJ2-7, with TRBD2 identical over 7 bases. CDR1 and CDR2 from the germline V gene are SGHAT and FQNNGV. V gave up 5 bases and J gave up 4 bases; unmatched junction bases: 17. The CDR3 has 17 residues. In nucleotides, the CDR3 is TGTGCCAGCAGCGCCTACATGAGAGGACTAGTCGGGTACGAGCAGTACTTC. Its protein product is CASSAYMRGLVGYEQYF.

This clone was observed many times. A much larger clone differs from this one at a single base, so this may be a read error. In DNA, the CDR3 is TGTGCCAGCAGGCGGGACAGCCTTCCTAACCATGGCTACACCTTC. Encoded protein: CASRRDSLPNHGYTF. J is TRBJ1-2 and V is TRBV2; the match to TRBD1 covers 7 bases. Germline values: CDR1 SNHLY, CDR2 FYNNEI. The CDR3 length is 15 residues.

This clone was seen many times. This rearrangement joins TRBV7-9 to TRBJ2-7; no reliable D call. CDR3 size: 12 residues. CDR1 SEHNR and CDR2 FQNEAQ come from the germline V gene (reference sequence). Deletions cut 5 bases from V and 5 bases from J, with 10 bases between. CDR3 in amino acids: CASSLSIHEQYF. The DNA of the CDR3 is TGTGCCAGCAGCCTCTCTATCCACGAGCAGTACTTC.

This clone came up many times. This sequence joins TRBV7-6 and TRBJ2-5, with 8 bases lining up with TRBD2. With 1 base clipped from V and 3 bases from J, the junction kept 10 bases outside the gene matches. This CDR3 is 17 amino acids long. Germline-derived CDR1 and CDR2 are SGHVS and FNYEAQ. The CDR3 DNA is TGTGCCAGCAGCTTAGGCCCAAGGGGTAGCGGGAAAGAGACCCAGTACTTC. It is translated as CASSLGPRGSGKETQYF.

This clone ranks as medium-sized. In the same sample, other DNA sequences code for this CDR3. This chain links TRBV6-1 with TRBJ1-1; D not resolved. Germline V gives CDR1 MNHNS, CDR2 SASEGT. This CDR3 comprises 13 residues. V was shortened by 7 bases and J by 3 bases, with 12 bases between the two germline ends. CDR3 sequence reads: CASNQQSHTEAFF. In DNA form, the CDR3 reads TGTGCCAGCAATCAACAGTCCCACACTGAAGCTTTCTTT.

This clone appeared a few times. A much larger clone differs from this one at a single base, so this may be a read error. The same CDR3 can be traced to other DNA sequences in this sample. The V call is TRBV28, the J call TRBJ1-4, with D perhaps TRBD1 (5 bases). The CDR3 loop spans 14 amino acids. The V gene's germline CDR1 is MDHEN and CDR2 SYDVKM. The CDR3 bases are TGTGCCAGCAGCAGGACACCGACTAATGAAAAACTGCTTTTT. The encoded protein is CASSRTPTNEKLLF. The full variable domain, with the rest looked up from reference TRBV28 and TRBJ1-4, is DVKVTQSSRYLVKRTGEKVFLECVQDMDHENMFWYRQDPGLGLRLIYFSYDVKMKEKGDIPEGYSVSREKKERFSLILESASTNQTSMYLCASSRTPTNEKLLFGSGTQLSVL.

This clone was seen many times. The CDR3 is CASSAGITDTQYF. The CDR3 DNA reads TGTGCCAGTAGTGCCGGGATCACAGATACGCAGTATTTT. This rearrangement joins TRBV19 to TRBJ2-3, with a weak D call TRBD2 (5 bases). CDR1 is LNHDA, CDR2 SQIVND, per germline (reference sequence). The CDR3 spans 13 residues. Trimming shortened V by 5 bases and J by 2 bases, and 8 bases separated the two germline ends.